The subject of this entry is one T cell receptor beta chain. Its antigen remains unknown. Caucasian adults living in Nashville, Tennessee, provided all samples. CD8 memory comprised CD45RO+ plus CCR7-negative CD45RA+ TemRA cells. The sample comes from a study of shared clonotypes between healthy human individuals. Study-level results: Clonotype sharing among donors was expected to depend on sequencing depth. Richness estimates generally favored naive over memory subsets.

Profiling relied on immunoSEQ multiplex PCR, and the TCRdb table lists in-frame clones only, not all of them. The table lists around 690,000 clones, around 90% of them singletons. Germline loops: CDR1 LNHDA, CDR2 SQIVND (reference sequence). V lost 8 bases and J 6 bases, leaving 10 bases between the germline ends. CDR3 length: 12 residues. The sequenced sample consisted of memory CD8+ T cells from PBMCs. Documented subset: CD45RO+ cells pooled with CCR7-negative TemRA cells. The clonotype originates from a young man in good health. Some clones in this sample may be carry-over from other donors' samples. The V and J genes are TRBV19 and TRBJ2-2; no firm D call. CDR3 nucleotide sequence: TGTGCCAGTTTAAGTGGGGCCGGGGAGCTGTTTTTT. Residues: CASLSGAGELFF. Combining the CDR3 with reference TRBV19 and TRBJ2-2 gives the whole variable domain DGGITQSPKYLFRKEGQNVTLSCEQNLNHDAMYWYRQDPGQGLRLIYYSQIVNDFQKGDIAEGYSVSREKKESFPLTVTSAQKNPTAFYLCASLSGAGELFFGEGSRLTVL.